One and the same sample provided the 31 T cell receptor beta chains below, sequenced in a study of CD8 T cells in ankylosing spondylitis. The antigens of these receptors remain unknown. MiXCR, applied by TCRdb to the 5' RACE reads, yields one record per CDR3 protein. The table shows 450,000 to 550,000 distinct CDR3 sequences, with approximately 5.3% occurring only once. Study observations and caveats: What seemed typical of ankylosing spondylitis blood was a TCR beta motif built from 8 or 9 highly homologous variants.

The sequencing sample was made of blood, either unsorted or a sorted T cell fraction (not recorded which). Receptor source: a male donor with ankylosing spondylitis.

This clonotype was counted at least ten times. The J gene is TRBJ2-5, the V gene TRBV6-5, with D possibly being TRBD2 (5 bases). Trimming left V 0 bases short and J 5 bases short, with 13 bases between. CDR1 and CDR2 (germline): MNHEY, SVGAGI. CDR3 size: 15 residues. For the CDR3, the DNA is TGTGCCAGCAGTTACTCGAGGGTGGGCGGGGAGACCCAGTACTTC. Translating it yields CASSYSRVGGETQYF.

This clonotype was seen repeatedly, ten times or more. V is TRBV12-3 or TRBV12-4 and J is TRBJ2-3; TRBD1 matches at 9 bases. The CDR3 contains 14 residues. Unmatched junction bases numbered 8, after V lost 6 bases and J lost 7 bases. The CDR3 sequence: CASSLTGTGYTQYF. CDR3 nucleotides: TGTGCCAGCAGCCTAACCGGGACAGGGTATACGCAGTATTTT.

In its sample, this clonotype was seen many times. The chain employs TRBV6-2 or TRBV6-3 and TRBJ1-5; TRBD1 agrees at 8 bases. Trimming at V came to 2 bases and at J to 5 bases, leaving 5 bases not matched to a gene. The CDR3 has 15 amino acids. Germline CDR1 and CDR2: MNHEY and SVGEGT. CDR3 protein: CASSYGDRNYQPQHF. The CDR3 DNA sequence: TGTGCCAGCAGTTACGGGGACAGGAATTATCAGCCCCAGCATTTT.

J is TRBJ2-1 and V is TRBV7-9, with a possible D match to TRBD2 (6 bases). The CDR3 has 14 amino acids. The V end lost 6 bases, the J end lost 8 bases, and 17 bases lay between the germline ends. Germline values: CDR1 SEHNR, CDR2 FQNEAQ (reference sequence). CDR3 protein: CASSYRDLVDEQFF. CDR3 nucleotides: TGTGCCAGCAGTTACCGGGACTTGGTAGATGAGCAGTTCTTC.

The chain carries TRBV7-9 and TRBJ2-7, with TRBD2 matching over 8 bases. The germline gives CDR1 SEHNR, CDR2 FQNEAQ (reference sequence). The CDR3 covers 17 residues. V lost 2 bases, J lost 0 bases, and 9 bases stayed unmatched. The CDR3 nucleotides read TGTGCCAGCAGCTTACCAGCGCGGGGGGTTGGCTCCTACGAGCAGTACTTC. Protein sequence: CASSLPARGVGSYEQYF.

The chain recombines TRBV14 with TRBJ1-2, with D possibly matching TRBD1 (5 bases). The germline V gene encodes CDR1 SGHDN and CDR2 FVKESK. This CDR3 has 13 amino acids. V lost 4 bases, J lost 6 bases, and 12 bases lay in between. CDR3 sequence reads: CASSPRGGDGYTF. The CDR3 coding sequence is TGTGCCAGCAGCCCCCGTGGAGGGGATGGCTACACCTTC.

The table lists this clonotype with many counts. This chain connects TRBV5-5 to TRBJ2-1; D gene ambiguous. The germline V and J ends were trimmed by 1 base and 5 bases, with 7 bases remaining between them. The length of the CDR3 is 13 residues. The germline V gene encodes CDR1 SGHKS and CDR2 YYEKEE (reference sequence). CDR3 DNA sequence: TGTGCCAGCAGCTTGCGTTGGAACAATGAGCAGTTCTTC. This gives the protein CASSLRWNNEQFF.

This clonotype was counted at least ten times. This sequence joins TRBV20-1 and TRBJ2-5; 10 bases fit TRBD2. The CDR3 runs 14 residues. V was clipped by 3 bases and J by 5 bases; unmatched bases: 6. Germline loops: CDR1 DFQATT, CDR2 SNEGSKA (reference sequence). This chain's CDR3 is CSASTSGVGETQYF. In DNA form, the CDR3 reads TGCAGTGCTAGTACTAGCGGGGTAGGGGAGACCCAGTACTTC.

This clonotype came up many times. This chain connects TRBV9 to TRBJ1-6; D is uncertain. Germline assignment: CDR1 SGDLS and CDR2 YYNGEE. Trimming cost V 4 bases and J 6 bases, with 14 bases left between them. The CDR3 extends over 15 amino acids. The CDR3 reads CASSLKPGPNSPLHF. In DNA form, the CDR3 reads TGTGCCAGCAGCCTCAAACCGGGCCCTAATTCACCCCTCCACTTT.

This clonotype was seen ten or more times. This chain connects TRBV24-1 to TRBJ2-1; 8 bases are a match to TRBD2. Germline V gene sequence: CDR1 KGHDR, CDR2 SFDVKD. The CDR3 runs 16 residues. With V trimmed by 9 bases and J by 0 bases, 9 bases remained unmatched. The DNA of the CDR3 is TGTGCCACCGCGGGGCGGGAGGTGAGCTCCTACAATGAGCAGTTCTTC. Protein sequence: CATAGREVSSYNEQFF.

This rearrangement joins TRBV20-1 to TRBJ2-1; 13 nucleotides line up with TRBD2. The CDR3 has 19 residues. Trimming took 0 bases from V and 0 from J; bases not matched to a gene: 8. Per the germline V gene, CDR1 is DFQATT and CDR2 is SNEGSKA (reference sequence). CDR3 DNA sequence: TGCAGTGCTAGAGACCTGGGACTAGCGGGACTTAGCTCCTACAATGAGCAGTTCTTC. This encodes CSARDLGLAGLSSYNEQFF.

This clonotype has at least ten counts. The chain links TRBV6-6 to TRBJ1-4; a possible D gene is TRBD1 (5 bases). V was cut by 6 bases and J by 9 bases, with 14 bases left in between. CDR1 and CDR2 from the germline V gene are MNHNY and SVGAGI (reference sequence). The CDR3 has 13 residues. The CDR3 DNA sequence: TGTGCCAGCAGGAGGGAGGGGACGAAAAAACTGTTTTTT. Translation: CASRREGTKKLFF.

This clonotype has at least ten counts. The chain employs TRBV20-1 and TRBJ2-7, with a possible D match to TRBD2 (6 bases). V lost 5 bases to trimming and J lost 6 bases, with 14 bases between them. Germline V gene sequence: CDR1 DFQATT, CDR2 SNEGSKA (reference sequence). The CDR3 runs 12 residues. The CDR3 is CSASRLDAEQYF. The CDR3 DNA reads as TGCAGTGCTTCAAGACTAGACGCCGAGCAGTACTTC.

CDR3: CASSQDGAGAGTQYF. CDR3 DNA: TGTGCCAGCAGCCAAGACGGGGCGGGAGCAGGGACCCAGTACTTC. This chain joins TRBV4-2 and TRBJ2-5; 7 nucleotides align to TRBD2. V lost 0 bases and J lost 7; bases outside the gene matches: 8. CDR1 LGHNA and CDR2 YNFKEQ come from the germline V gene. This CDR3 has 15 amino acids.

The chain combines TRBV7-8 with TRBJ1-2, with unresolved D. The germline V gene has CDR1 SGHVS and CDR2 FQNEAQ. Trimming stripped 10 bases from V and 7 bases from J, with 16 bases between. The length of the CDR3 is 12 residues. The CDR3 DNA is TGTGCCATGAGCCCTGGAGTCATTGGCTACACCTTC. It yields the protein CAMSPGVIGYTF.

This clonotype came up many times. CDR3 loop: CASSFRGMNTEAFF. CDR3 nucleotides: TGCGCCAGCAGCTTCCGGGGGATGAACACTGAAGCTTTCTTT. This chain links TRBV5-1 with TRBJ1-1, with a weak D call TRBD1 (5 bases). Germline loops: CDR1 SGHRS, CDR2 YFSETQ. There are 14 residues in the CDR3. Trimming removed 2 bases at V and 0 bases at J, with 8 bases between.

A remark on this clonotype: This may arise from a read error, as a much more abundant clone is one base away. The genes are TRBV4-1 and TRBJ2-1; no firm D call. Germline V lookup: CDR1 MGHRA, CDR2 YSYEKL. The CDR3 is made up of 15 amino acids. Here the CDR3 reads CASSQGLGPYNEQLF. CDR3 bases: TGCGCCAGCAGCCAAGGGTTAGGGCCCTACAATGAGCAGCTCTTC.

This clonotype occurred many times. CDR3 in amino acids: CSATGRDRDEDTQYF. CDR3 DNA: TGCAGTGCTACCGGCCGGGACAGGGACGAGGATACGCAGTATTTT. The rearrangement uses TRBV20-1 and TRBJ2-3; 9 bases line up with TRBD1. This CDR3 contains 15 residues. Germline assignment: CDR1 DFQATT and CDR2 SNEGSKA (reference sequence). Trimming took 4 bases from V and 6 from J; bases not matched to a gene: 11.

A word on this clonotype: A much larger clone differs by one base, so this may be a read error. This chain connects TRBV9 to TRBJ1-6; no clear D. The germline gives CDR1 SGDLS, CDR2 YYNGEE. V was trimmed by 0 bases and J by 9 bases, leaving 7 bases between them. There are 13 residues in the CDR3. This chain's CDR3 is CASSVGDSSPLHF. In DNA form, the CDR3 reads TGTGCCAGCAGCGTAGGGGATAGTTCACCCCTCCACTTT.

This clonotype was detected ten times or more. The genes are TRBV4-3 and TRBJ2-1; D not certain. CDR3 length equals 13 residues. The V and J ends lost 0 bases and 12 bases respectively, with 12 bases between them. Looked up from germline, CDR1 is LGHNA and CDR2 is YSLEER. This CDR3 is CASSQDIELWQFF. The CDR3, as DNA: TGCGCCAGCAGCCAAGATATCGAGTTATGGCAGTTCTTC.

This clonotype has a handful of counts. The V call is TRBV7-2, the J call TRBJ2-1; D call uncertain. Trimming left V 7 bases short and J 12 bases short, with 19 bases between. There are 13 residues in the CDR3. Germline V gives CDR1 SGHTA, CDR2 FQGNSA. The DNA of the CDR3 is TGTGCCAGCACCCGATCAACCAGTTGGGGGCAGTTCTTC. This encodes CASTRSTSWGQFF.

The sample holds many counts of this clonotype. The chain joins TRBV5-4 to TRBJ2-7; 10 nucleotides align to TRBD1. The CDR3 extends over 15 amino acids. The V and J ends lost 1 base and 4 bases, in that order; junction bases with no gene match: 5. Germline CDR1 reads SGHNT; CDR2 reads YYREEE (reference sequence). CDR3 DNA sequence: TGTGCCAGCAGCTTGAGGGACAGGGGAGGATACGAGCAGTACTTC. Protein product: CASSLRDRGGYEQYF. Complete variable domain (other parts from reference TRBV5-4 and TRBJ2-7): ETGVTQSPTHLIKTRGQQVTLRCSSQSGHNTVSWYQQALGQGPQFIFQYYREEENGRGNFPPRFSGLQFPNYSSELNVNALELDDSALYLCASSLRDRGGYEQYFGPGTRLTVT.

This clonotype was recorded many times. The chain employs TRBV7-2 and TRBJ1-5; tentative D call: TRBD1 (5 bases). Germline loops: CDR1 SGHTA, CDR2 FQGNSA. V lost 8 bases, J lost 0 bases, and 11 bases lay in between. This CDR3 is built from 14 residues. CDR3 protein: CASRRGNSNQPQHF. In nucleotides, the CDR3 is TGTGCCAGCCGGCGGGGGAATAGCAATCAGCCCCAGCATTTT.

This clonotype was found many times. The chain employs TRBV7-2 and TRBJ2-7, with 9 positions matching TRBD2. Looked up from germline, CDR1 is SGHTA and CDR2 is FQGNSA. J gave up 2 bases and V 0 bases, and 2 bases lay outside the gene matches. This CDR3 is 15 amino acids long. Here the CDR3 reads CASSLASGSAYEQYF. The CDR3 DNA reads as TGTGCCAGCAGCTTAGCTAGCGGGAGCGCCTACGAGCAGTACTTC.

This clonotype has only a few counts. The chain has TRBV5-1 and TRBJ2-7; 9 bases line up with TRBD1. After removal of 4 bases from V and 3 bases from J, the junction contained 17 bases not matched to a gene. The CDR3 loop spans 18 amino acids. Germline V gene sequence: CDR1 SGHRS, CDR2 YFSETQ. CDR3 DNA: TGCGCCAGCAGCGGGGACATCCCGAAAGGGACAGGGTACTACGAGCAGTACTTC. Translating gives CASSGDIPKGTGYYEQYF.

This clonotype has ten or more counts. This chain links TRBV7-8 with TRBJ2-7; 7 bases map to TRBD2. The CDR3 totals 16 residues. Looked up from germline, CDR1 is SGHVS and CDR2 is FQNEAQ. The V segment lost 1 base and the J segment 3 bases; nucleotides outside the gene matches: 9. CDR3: CASSLGRTSVDYEQYF. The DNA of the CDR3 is TGTGCCAGCAGCTTAGGCCGGACTAGTGTGGACTACGAGCAGTACTTC.

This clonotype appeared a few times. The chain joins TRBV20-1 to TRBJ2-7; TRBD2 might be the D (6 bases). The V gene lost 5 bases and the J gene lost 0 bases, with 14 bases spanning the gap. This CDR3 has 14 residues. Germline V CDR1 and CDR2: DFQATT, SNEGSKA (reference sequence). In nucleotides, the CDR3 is TGCAGTGCTTCGCGGGGAATTTTCTCCTACGAGCAGTACTTC. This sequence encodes CSASRGIFSYEQYF.

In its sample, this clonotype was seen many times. The CDR3 sequence is CASSLTMNTEAFF. The CDR3 nucleotides are TGCGCCAGCAGCTTGACCATGAACACTGAAGCTTTCTTT. V is TRBV5-1 and J is TRBJ1-1; D gene ambiguous. This CDR3 has 13 amino acids. Between the trimmed V and J ends, which lost 1 base and 0 bases, there was a span of 4 bases. Germline-derived CDR1 and CDR2 are SGHRS and YFSETQ.

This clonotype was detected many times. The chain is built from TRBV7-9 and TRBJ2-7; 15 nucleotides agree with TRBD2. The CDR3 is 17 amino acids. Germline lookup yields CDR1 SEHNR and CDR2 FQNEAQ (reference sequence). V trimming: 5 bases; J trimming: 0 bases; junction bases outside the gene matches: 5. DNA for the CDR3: TGTGCCAGCAGCCTTAGGACTAGCGGGAGGGTCTCCTACGAGCAGTACTTC. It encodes CASSLRTSGRVSYEQYF. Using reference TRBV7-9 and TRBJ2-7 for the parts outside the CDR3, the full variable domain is DTGVSQNPRHKITKRGQNVTFRCDPISEHNRLYWYRQTLGQGPEFLTYFQNEAQLEKSRLLSDRFSAERPKGSFSTLEIQRTEQGDSAMYLCASSLRTSGRVSYEQYFGPGTRLTVT.

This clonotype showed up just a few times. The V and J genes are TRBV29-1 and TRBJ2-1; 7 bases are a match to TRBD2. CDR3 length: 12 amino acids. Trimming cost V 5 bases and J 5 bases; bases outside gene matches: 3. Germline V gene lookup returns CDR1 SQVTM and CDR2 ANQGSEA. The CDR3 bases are TGCAGCGTTACTAGCGACCACAATGAGCAGTTCTTC. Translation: CSVTSDHNEQFF.

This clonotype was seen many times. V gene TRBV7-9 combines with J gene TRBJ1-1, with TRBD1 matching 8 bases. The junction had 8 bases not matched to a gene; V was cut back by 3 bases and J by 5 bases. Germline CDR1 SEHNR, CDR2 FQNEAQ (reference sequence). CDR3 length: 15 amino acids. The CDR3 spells CASSLFQGARTEAFF. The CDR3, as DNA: TGTGCCAGCAGCTTGTTCCAGGGGGCGCGAACTGAAGCTTTCTTT.